Following are 12 T cell receptor beta chains from one sample sequenced in a study of tissue T cells after allogeneic stem cell transplantation. Produced via immunoSEQ multiplex PCR; TCRdb's table is partial and in-frame only. The sample shows hundreds of clones, approximately 43% of them seen only once. Sequencing was performed on rectal tissue, taken at autopsy. The receptor source for this set is a female patient aged 35-70 years with steroid-refractory graft-versus-host disease after an allogeneic stem cell transplant. Some T cells may trace back to the graft donor.

In this sample, this clone is medium-sized. This chain joins TRBV19 and TRBJ1-5, with unresolved D. The CDR3 is 18 amino acids. Trimming cost V 3 bases and J 3 bases, with 21 bases left between them. Germline V CDR1 and CDR2: LNHDA, SQIVND (reference sequence). The CDR3, as DNA: TGTGCCAGTAGTATTAAAGGTGCCGTGAAAAAATCCAATCAGCCCCAGCATTTT. Protein: CASSIKGAVKKSNQPQHF.

The gene calls are TRBV10-3 and TRBJ2-1; TRBD1 agrees at 7 bases. Germline CDR1 reads ENHRY; CDR2 reads SYGVKD. CDR3 length: 14 amino acids. Unmatched junction bases numbered 2, after V lost 6 bases and J lost 0 bases. CDR3 protein: CAIRGQSSYNEQFF. CDR3 nucleotides: TGTGCCATCAGGGGACAGAGCTCCTACAATGAGCAGTTCTTC.

The V call is TRBV11-2, the J call TRBJ1-2, with D possibly matching TRBD1 (5 bases). The V and J ends lost 3 bases and 7 bases respectively, with 12 bases between them. The CDR3 extends over 13 amino acids. Germline-derived CDR1 and CDR2 are SGHAT and FQNNGV. The DNA of the CDR3 is TGTGCCAGCAGCTTTTCAAGGGGCAGTGGCTACACCTTC. This translates into CASSFSRGSGYTF.

This clone was seen a single time. The chain is built from TRBV13 and TRBJ1-2; 7 positions match TRBD1. The CDR3 runs to 14 residues. Germline assignment: CDR1 PRHDT and CDR2 FYEKMQ (reference sequence). Unmatched junction bases numbered 12, after V lost 7 bases and J lost 7 bases. CDR3 nucleotides: TGTGCCAGCAACCCCCCAAGGGGGCGGGGTGGCTACACCTTC. This translates into CASNPPRGRGGYTF.

The chain joins TRBV5-1 to TRBJ2-2; D perhaps matches TRBD1 (5 bases). The germline gives CDR1 SGHRS, CDR2 YFSETQ. Trimming pared 4 bases from V and 5 bases from J, leaving 12 bases between. This CDR3 comprises 14 residues. The CDR3 DNA reads TGCGCCAGCAGCCCCCAGGGCGTGACCGGGGAGCTGTTTTTT. It specifies CASSPQGVTGELFF.

This clone rates as hyperexpanded (1% or more). The V call is TRBV2, the J call TRBJ2-7; 8 bases fit TRBD1. Germline trimming cut 6 bases from V and 4 bases from J; bases unmatched to any gene: 8. Germline CDR1 is SNHLY and CDR2 is FYNNEI. The CDR3 runs to 14 residues. In nucleotides, the CDR3 is TGTGCCAGCAGGCCCCAGGGGGCGGCTTACGAGCAGTACTTC. It specifies CASRPQGAAYEQYF.

This sequence joins TRBV6-5 and TRBJ1-2, with a weak D call TRBD1 (5 bases). CDR1 and CDR2 from the germline V gene are MNHEY and SVGAGI. V gave up 4 bases and J gave up 2 bases, with 14 bases separating them. The CDR3 contains 15 residues. The CDR3 sequence: CASSSPGRLNYGYTF. CDR3 bases: TGTGCCAGCAGTTCCCCGGGACGGTTAAACTATGGCTACACCTTC.

The V call is TRBV11-2, the J call TRBJ1-3; no clear D gene. The CDR3 contains 16 residues. The V and J ends lost 2 bases and 0 bases respectively, with 11 bases between them. Germline V lookup: CDR1 SGHAT, CDR2 FQNNGV. CDR3 sequence (DNA): TGTGCCAGCAGCTTATCTCCACTGAGCTCTGGAAACACCATATATTTT. Protein sequence: CASSLSPLSSGNTIYF. The full variable domain, completed using reference TRBV11-2 and TRBJ1-3, is EAGVAQSPRYKIIEKRQSVAFWCNPISGHATLYWYQQILGQGPKLLIQFQNNGVVDDSQLPKDRFSAERLKGVDSTLKIQPAKLEDSAVYLCASSLSPLSSGNTIYFGEGSWLTVV.

V usage is TRBV19 and J usage is TRBJ2-1, with TRBD1 matching 7 bases. The CDR3 extends over 16 amino acids. Germline V gene data show CDR1 as LNHDA and CDR2 as SQIVND (reference sequence). The trim removed 5 bases at V and 8 bases at J, leaving 15 bases unmatched. Written as DNA, the CDR3 is TGTGCCAGTAGTGGGAGACAGGGCCGGCACATCGATGAGCAGTTCTTC. Protein product: CASSGRQGRHIDEQFF.

The rearrangement uses TRBV2 and TRBJ1-4; D is perhaps TRBD1 (6 bases). Trimming took off 5 bases at V and 4 bases at J, with 11 bases between the two ends. The CDR3 runs 14 residues. Per germline, CDR1 SNHLY and CDR2 FYNNEI. CDR3 region: CASSPQGFNEKLFF. CDR3 DNA sequence: TGTGCCAGCAGTCCACAGGGATTTAATGAAAAACTGTTTTTT.

The chain carries TRBV27 and TRBJ1-3; D is ambiguous. CDR1 and CDR2 from the germline V gene are MNHEY and SMNVEV (reference sequence). There are 14 residues in the CDR3. V was cut by 5 bases and J by 5 bases, with 13 bases left in between. CDR3 nucleotides: TGTGCCAGCAGTCCGGCACAGTATCGAAACACCATATATTTT. This encodes CASSPAQYRNTIYF.

The rearrangement links TRBV7-9 to TRBJ2-2; TRBD1 aligns across 7 bases. The length of the CDR3 is 14 residues. Losses at the gene ends were 3 bases for V and 7 bases for J; bases not matched to a gene: 5. Germline CDR1 is SEHNR and CDR2 is FQNEAQ (reference sequence). Here the CDR3 DNA reads TGTGCCAGCAGCTTGGAGTCAGGGGGCGGGGAGCTGTTTTTT. Translating gives CASSLESGGGELFF.